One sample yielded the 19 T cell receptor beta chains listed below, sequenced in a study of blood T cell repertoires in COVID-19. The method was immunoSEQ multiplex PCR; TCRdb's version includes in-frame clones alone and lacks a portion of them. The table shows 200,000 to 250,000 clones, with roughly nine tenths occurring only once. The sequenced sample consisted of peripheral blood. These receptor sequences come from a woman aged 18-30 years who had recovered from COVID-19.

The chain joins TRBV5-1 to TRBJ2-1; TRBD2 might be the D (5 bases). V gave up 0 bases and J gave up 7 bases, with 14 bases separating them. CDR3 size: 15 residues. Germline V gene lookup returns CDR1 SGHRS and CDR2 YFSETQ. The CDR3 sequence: CASSLVLAQENEQFF. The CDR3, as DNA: TGCGCCAGCAGCTTGGTTCTAGCTCAGGAAAATGAGCAGTTCTTC.

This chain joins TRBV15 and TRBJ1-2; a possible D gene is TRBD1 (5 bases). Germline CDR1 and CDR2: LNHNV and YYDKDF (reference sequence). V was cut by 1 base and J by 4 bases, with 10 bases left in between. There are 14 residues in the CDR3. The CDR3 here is CATSRVGRGYGYTF. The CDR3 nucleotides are TGTGCCACCAGCAGAGTGGGGCGCGGCTATGGCTACACCTTC.

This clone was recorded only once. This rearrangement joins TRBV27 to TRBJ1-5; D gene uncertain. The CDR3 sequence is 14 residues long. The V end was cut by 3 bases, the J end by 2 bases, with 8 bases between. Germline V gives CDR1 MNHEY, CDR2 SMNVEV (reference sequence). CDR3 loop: CASSFTGGNQPQHF. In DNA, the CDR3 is TGTGCCAGCAGTTTTACGGGTGGCAATCAGCCCCAGCATTTT.

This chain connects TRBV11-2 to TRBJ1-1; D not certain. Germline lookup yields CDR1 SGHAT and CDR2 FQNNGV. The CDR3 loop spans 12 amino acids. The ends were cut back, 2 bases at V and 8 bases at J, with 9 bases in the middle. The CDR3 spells CASSLPRGEAFF. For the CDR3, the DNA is TGTGCCAGCAGCTTACCCCGGGGAGAAGCTTTCTTT. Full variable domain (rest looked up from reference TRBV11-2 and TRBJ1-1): EAGVAQSPRYKIIEKRQSVAFWCNPISGHATLYWYQQILGQGPKLLIQFQNNGVVDDSQLPKDRFSAERLKGVDSTLKIQPAKLEDSAVYLCASSLPRGEAFFGQGTRLTVV.

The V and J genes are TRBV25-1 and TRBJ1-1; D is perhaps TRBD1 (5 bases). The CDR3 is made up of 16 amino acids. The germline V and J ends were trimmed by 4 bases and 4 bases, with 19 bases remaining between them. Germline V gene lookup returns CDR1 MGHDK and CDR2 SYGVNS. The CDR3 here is CASSGPWGGKGTEAFF. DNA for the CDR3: TGTGCCAGCAGTGGCCCCTGGGGGGGAAAGGGCACTGAAGCTTTCTTT.

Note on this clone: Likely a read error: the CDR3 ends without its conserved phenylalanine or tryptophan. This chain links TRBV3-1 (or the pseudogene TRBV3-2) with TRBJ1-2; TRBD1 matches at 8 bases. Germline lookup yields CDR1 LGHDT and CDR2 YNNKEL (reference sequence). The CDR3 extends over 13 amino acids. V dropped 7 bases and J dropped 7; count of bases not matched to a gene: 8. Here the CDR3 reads CASNNPGQGGYTL. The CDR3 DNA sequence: TGTGCCAGCAACAACCCCGGACAGGGTGGCTACACCCTC.

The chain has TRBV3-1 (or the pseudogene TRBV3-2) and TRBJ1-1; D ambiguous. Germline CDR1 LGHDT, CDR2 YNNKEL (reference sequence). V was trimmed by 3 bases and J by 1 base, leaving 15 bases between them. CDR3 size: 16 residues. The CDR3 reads CASSHSLGPSNTEAFF. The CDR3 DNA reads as TGTGCCAGCAGCCATTCCCTAGGCCCTTCGAACACTGAAGCTTTCTTT.

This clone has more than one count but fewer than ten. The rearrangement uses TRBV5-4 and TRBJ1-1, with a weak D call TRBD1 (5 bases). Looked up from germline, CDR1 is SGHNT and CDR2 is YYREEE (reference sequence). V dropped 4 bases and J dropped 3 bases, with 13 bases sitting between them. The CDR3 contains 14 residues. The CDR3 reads CASSKRDWDTEAFF. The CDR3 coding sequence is TGTGCCAGCAGCAAACGGGACTGGGACACTGAAGCTTTCTTT.

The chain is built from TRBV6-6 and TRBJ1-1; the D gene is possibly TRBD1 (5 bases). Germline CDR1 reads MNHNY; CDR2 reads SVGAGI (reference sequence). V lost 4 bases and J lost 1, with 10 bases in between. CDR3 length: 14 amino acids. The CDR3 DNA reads TGTGCCAGCAGTTTTCAGGGCTCGAACACTGAAGCTTTCTTT. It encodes CASSFQGSNTEAFF.

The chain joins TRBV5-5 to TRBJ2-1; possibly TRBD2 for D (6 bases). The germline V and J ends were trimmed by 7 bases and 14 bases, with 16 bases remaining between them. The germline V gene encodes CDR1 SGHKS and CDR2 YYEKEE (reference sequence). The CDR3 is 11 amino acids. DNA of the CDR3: TGTGCCAGCTCATGGGGGGAGGTGGAGTTCTTC. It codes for CASSWGEVEFF.

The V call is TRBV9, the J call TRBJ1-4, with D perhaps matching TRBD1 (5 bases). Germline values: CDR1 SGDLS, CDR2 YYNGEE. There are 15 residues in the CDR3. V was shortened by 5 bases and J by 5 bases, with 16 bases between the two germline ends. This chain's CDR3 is CASSATGRGNEKLFF. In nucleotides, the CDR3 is TGTGCCAGCAGTGCAACGGGTCGGGGGAATGAAAAACTGTTTTTT.

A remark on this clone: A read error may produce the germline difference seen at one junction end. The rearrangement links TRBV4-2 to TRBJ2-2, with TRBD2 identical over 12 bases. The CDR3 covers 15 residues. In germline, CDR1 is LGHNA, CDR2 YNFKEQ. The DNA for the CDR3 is TGTGCCAGCGGTGCGTCTGGACTAGCGGGGCGCCCCGCGGTTTTT. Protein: CASGASGLAGRPAVF.

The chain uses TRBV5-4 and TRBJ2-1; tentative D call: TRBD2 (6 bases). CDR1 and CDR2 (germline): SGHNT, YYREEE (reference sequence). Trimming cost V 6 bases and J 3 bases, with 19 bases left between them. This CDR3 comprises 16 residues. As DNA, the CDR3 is TGTGCCAGCACCATGGGGACGGGAGATGGCTACAATGAGCAGTTCTTC. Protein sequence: CASTMGTGDGYNEQFF. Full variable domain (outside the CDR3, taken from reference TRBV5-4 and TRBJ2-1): ETGVTQSPTHLIKTRGQQVTLRCSSQSGHNTVSWYQQALGQGPQFIFQYYREEENGRGNFPPRFSGLQFPNYSSELNVNALELDDSALYLCASTMGTGDGYNEQFFGPGTRLTVL.

The CDR3 spells CASRGDSKVPDTQYF. As DNA, the CDR3 is TGCGCCAGCAGGGGGGACTCCAAGGTCCCAGATACGCAGTATTTT. The rearrangement links TRBV4-1 to TRBJ2-3, with D perhaps matching TRBD2 (6 bases). The V and J ends lost 6 bases and 4 bases respectively, with 17 bases between them. The CDR3 length is 15 residues. Germline V gene data show CDR1 as MGHRA and CDR2 as YSYEKL.

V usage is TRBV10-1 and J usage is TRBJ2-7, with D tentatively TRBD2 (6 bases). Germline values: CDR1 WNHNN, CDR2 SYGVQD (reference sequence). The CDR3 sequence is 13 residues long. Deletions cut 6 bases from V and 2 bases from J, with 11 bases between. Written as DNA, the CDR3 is TGCGCCAGCAGCCCTAGCGCGACCTACGAGCAGTACTTC. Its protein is CASSPSATYEQYF.

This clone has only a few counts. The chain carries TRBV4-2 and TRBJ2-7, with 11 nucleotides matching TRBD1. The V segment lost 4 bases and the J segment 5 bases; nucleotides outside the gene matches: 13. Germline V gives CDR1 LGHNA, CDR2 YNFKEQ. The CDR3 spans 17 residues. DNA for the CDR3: TGTGCCAGCAGCCTGCGGACAGGGGGCGCCGAAATGGACGAGCAGTACTTC. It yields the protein CASSLRTGGAEMDEQYF.

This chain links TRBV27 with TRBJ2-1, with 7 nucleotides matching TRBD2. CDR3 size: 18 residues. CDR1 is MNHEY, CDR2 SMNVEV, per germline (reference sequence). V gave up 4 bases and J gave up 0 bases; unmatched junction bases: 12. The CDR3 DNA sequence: TGTGCCAGCAGTTCATGGGGAGCGGGGAAGAGCTCCTACAATGAGCAGTTCTTC. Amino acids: CASSSWGAGKSSYNEQFF.

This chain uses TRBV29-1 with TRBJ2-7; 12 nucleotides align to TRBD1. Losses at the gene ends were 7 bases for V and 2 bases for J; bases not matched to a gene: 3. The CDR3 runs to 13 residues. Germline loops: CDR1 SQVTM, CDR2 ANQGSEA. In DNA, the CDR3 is TGCAGCGGGGGACAGGGGGCCCCCTACGAGCAGTACTTC. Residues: CSGGQGAPYEQYF.

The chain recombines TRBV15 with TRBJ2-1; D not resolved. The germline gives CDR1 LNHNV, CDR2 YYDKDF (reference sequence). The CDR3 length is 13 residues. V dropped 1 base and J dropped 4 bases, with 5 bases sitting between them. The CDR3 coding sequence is TGTGCCACCAGCAGAGCACAGTACAATGAGCAGTTCTTC. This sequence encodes CATSRAQYNEQFF.